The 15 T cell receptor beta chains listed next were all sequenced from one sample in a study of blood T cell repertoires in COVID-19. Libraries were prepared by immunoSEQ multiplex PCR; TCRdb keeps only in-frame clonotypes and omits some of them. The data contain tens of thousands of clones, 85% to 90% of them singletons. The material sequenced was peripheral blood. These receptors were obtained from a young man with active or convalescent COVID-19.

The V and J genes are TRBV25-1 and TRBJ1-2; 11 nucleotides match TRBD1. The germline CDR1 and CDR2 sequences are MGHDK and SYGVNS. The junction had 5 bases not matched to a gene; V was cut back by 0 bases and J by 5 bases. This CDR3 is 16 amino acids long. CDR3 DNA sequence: TGTGCCAGCAGTGAATATGGGGACAGGGGGAGATATGGCTACACCTTC. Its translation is CASSEYGDRGRYGYTF.

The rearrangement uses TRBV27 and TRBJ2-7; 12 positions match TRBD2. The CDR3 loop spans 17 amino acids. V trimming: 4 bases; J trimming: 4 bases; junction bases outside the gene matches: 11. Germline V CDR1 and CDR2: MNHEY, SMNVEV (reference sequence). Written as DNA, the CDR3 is TGTGCCAGCAGTTCACCACCTTCTAGCGGGGGGGGATACGAGCAGTACTTC. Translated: CASSSPPSSGGGYEQYF.

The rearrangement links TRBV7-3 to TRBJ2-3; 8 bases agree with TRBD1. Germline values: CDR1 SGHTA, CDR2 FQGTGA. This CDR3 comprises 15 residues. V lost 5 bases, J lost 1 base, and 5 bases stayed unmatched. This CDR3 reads CASSTGQGRTDTQYF. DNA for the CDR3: TGTGCCAGCAGCACAGGACAGGGCCGCACAGATACGCAGTATTTT.

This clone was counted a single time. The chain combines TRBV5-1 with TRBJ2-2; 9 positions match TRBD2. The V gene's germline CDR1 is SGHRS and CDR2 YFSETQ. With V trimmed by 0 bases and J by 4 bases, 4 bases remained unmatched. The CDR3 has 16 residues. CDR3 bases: TGCGCCAGCAGCTTGGAAGGACTAGCGAGCACCGGGGAGCTGTTTTTT. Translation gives CASSLEGLASTGELFF.

The CDR3 DNA reads as TGTGCCTGGAGTCCGGGACAGGGGCCTCTGAACACTGAAGCTTTCTTT. Its protein is CAWSPGQGPLNTEAFF. The J gene is TRBJ1-1, the V gene TRBV30, with 10 positions matching TRBD1. The J segment lost 0 bases and the V segment lost 2 bases, leaving 6 bases of the junction unmatched. The germline CDR1 and CDR2 sequences are GTSNPN and SVGIG (reference sequence). The length of the CDR3 is 16 residues.

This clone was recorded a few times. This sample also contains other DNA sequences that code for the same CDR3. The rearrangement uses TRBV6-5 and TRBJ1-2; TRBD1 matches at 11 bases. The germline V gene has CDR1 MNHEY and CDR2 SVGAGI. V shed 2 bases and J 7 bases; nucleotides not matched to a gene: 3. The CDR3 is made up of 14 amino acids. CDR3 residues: CASSYTGQGAGYTF. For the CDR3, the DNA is TGTGCCAGCAGTTACACCGGACAGGGGGCTGGCTACACCTTC.

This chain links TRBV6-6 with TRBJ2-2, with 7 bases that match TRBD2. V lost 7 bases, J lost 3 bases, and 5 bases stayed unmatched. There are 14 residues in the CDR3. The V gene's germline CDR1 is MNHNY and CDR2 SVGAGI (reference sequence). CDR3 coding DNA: TGTGCCAGCAAGAGCGGGGTGGACACCGGGGAGCTGTTTTTT. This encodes CASKSGVDTGELFF.

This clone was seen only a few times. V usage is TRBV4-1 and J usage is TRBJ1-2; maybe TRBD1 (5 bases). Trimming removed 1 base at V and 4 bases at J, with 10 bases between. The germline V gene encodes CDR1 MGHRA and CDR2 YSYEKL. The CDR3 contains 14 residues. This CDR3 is CASSQVIGGYGYTF. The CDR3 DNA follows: TGCGCCAGCAGCCAAGTGATCGGGGGCTATGGCTACACCTTC.

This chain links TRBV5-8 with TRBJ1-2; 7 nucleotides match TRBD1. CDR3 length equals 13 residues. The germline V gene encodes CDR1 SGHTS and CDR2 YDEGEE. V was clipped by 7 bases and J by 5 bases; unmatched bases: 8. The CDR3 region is CASSDRRAYGYTF. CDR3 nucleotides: TGTGCCAGCTCGGACAGGAGAGCTTATGGCTACACCTTC. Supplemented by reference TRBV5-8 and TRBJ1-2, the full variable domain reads EAGVTQSPTHLIKTRGQQATLRCSPISGHTSVYWYQQALGLGLQFLLWYDEGEERNRGNFPPRFSGRQFPNYSSELNVNALELEDSALYLCASSDRRAYGYTFGSGTRLTVV.

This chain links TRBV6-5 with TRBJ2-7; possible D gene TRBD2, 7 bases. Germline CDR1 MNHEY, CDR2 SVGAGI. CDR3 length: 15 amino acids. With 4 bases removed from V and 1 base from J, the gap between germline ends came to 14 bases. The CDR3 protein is CASSSQGRVSYEQYV. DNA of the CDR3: TGTGCCAGCAGTTCGCAGGGGAGGGTTTCCTACGAGCAGTACGTC.

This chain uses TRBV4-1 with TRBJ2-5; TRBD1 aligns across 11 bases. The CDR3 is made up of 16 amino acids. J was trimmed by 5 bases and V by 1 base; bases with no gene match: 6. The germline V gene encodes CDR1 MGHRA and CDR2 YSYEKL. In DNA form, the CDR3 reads TGCGCCAGCAGCCAAGCAAGGACAGGGGGCTGGGAGACCCAGTACTTC. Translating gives CASSQARTGGWETQYF.

The CDR3 bases are TGTGCCAGCGGGTCTAGCTTCAACACCGGGGAGCTGTTTTTT. This translates into CASGSSFNTGELFF. The rearrangement joins TRBV6-5 to TRBJ2-2; TRBD2 might be the D (5 bases). Germline V CDR1 and CDR2: MNHEY, SVGAGI. CDR3 length: 14 residues. Trimming stripped 8 bases from V and 2 bases from J, with 12 bases between.

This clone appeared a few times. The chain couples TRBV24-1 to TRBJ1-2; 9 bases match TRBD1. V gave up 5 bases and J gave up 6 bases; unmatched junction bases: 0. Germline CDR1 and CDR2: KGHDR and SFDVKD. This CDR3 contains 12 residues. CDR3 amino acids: CATSGTGDGYTF. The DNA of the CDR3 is TGTGCCACCAGTGGGACAGGGGATGGCTACACCTTC.

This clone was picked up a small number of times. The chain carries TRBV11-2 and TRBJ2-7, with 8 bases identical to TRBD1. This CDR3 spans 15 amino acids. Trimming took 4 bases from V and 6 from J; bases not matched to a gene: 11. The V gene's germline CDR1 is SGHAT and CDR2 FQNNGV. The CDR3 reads CASSSHRDRSREQYF. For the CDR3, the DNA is TGTGCCAGCAGCTCACACCGGGACAGGAGTCGCGAGCAGTACTTC. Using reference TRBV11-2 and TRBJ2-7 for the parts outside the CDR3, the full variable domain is EAGVAQSPRYKIIEKRQSVAFWCNPISGHATLYWYQQILGQGPKLLIQFQNNGVVDDSQLPKDRFSAERLKGVDSTLKIQPAKLEDSAVYLCASSSHRDRSREQYFGPGTRLTVT.

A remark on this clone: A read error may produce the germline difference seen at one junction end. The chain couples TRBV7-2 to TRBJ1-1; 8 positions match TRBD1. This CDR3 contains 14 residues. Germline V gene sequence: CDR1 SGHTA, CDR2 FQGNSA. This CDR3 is CASSIAGGSTEAFF. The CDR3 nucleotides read TGTGCCAGCAGCATAGCAGGGGGCTCCACTGAAGCTTTCTTT.